This is a list of T cell receptor beta chains from one sample in a study of siplizumab effects on memory and regulatory T cells. Some clones are missing from TCRdb's copy, which holds only in-frame ones; the method was immunoSEQ multiplex PCR. The table shows tens of thousands of clones, with just over 90% occurring only once. Material: CD8+ T cells sorted from blood. The receptors derive from a human donor in good health. Each CDR3 is given with its conserved first and last residue. D genes are given only for firm matches. Clone size is given for some rows only: seen once, a few or many times, or a class if the clone is expanded.

clone size: NA
D gene: TRBD2
J gene: TRBJ2-7
V gene: TRBV29-1
CDR3 DNA: TGCAGCGCGCTAGCGGGAGGGCCATACGAGCAGTACTTC
CDR3 protein: CSALAGGPYEQYF

clone size: NA
D gene: NA
J gene: TRBJ2-5
V gene: TRBV6-6
CDR3 DNA: TGTGCCAGCGGCGGGACCAACCAAGAGACCCAGTACTTC
CDR3 protein: CASGGTNQETQYF

clone size: once
D gene: TRBD1
J gene: TRBJ2-7
V gene: TRBV7-8
CDR3 DNA: TGTGCCAGCAGCTGGGACAGGAGTAATACCTACGAGCAGTACTTC
CDR3 protein: CASSWDRSNTYEQYF

clone size: NA
D gene: TRBD2
J gene: TRBJ2-3
V gene: TRBV10-3
CDR3 DNA: TGTGCCATCAGTGAGTCCCGACTAGCGGGGGGCACAGATACGCAGTATTTT
CDR3 protein: CAISESRLAGGTDTQYF

clone size: few
D gene: NA
J gene: TRBJ1-1
V gene: TRBV4-1
CDR3 DNA: TGCGCCAGCAGCCAAGATCGGGGGGGACCCGGGCATACTGAAGCTTTCTTT
CDR3 protein: CASSQDRGGPGHTEAFF

clone size: many
D gene: NA
J gene: TRBJ1-1
V gene: TRBV11-1
CDR3 DNA: TGTGCCAGCAGCTTACGGGGGGCTGTTGAAGCTTTCTTT
CDR3 protein: CASSLRGAVEAFF

clone size: NA
D gene: TRBD2
J gene: TRBJ2-3
V gene: TRBV19
CDR3 DNA: TGTGCCAGTAGTATAGCTGCTAGCGGGGTTATGGATACGCAGTATTTT
CDR3 protein: CASSIAASGVMDTQYF

clone size: NA
D gene: TRBD2
J gene: TRBJ2-7
V gene: TRBV15
CDR3 DNA: TGTGCCACCAGCAGGGGACTAGCGGGAGACTACGAGCAGTACTTC
CDR3 protein: CATSRGLAGDYEQYF

clone size: NA
D gene: NA
J gene: TRBJ1-1
V gene: TRBV11-3
CDR3 DNA: TGTGCCAGTTCTGGTAGAGGACAGAACACTGAAGCTTTCTTT
CDR3 protein: CASSGRGQNTEAFF

clone size: NA
D gene: NA
J gene: TRBJ2-1
V gene: TRBV7-9
CDR3 DNA: TGTGCCAGCACCTCAACCCCCTACAATGAGCAGTTCTTC
CDR3 protein: CASTSTPYNEQFF

clone size: NA
D gene: NA
J gene: TRBJ1-2
V gene: TRBV5-4
CDR3 DNA: TGTGCCAGCAGCCCAGGGAATGGTGGCTACACCTTC
CDR3 protein: CASSPGNGGYTF

clone size: once
D gene: NA
J gene: TRBJ2-2
V gene: TRBV7-2
CDR3 DNA: TGTGCCAGCAGCTTAGGCTGGGGCGGGGAGCTGTTTTTT
CDR3 protein: CASSLGWGGELFF

clone size: NA
D gene: NA
J gene: TRBJ2-1
V gene: TRBV5-1
CDR3 DNA: TGCGCCAGCAGCCCTTCCGGAGGGGAGCAGTTCTTC
CDR3 protein: CASSPSGGEQFF

clone size: NA
D gene: TRBD1
J gene: TRBJ2-7
V gene: TRBV5-6
CDR3 DNA: TGTGCCAGCAGCTGGGACAGGACCTACGAGCAGTACTTC
CDR3 protein: CASSWDRTYEQYF

clone size: NA
D gene: NA
J gene: TRBJ1-5
V gene: TRBV4-1
CDR3 DNA: TGCGCCAGCAGCCAAGCACAGACCTCGGTTACGCCCCAGCATTTT
CDR3 protein: CASSQAQTSVTPQHF

clone size: NA
D gene: TRBD2
J gene: TRBJ2-1
V gene: TRBV5-8
CDR3 DNA: TGTGCCAGCAGCTTGGAAAGGACTAGCAGCAATGAGCAGTTCTTC
CDR3 protein: CASSLERTSSNEQFF

clone size: NA
D gene: TRBD1
J gene: TRBJ2-7
V gene: TRBV5-1
CDR3 DNA: TGCGCCAGCAACCAAGGGACAGGGGGAGTAGAGCAGTACTTC
CDR3 protein: CASNQGTGGVEQYF

clone size: NA
D gene: NA
J gene: TRBJ2-1
V gene: TRBV7-9
CDR3 DNA: TGTGCCAGCAGCTTATGGGTACGGGGCCCCAATGAGCAGTTCTTC
CDR3 protein: CASSLWVRGPNEQFF

clone size: NA
D gene: TRBD1
J gene: TRBJ2-7
V gene: TRBV14
CDR3 DNA: TGTGCCAGCAGCCCGAACCGGGACAGGATATACGAGCAGTACTTC
CDR3 protein: CASSPNRDRIYEQYF

clone size: NA
D gene: TRBD1
J gene: TRBJ2-2
V gene: TRBV28
CDR3 DNA: TGTGCCAGCAGGGAGACAGGGGGCAGCGGGGAGCTGTTTTTT
CDR3 protein: CASRETGGSGELFF

clone size: NA
D gene: NA
J gene: TRBJ2-2
V gene: TRBV27
CDR3 DNA: TGTGCCAGCAGAACGAACACCGGGGAGCTGTTTTTT
CDR3 protein: CASRTNTGELFF

clone size: NA
D gene: NA
J gene: TRBJ2-5
V gene: TRBV9
CDR3 DNA: TGTGCCAGCAGCGTTGTAGGGTACCCGGTACAAGAGACCCAGTACTTC
CDR3 protein: CASSVVGYPVQETQYF

clone size: NA
D gene: NA
J gene: TRBJ1-2
V gene: TRBV7-9
CDR3 DNA: TGTGCCAGCATCTCGGCAGGATCTCGAGATCCTGGCTACACCTTC
CDR3 protein: CASISAGSRDPGYTF

clone size: NA
D gene: NA
J gene: TRBJ2-3
V gene: TRBV2
CDR3 DNA: TGTGCCAGCATTACCAGGGAAAGAACAGATACGCAGTATTTT
CDR3 protein: CASITRERTDTQYF

clone size: NA
D gene: NA
J gene: TRBJ2-3
V gene: TRBV9
CDR3 DNA: TGTGCCAGCAGCGTAGTAGGGGCAGATACGCAGTATTTT
CDR3 protein: CASSVVGADTQYF

clone size: NA
D gene: NA
J gene: TRBJ2-1
V gene: TRBV28
CDR3 DNA: TGTGCCAGCACCTTGGCGGGGAGCTCCTACAATGAGCAGTTCTTC
CDR3 protein: CASTLAGSSYNEQFF

clone size: NA
D gene: NA
J gene: TRBJ2-3
V gene: TRBV6-5
CDR3 DNA: TGTGCCAGCAGTTACCCAGGGGATACGCAGTATTTT
CDR3 protein: CASSYPGDTQYF

clone size: NA
D gene: NA
J gene: TRBJ1-1
V gene: TRBV6-6
CDR3 DNA: TGTGCCAGCAGTAACCGGGACAAATTCACTGAAGCTTTCTTT
CDR3 protein: CASSNRDKFTEAFF

clone size: NA
D gene: TRBD2
J gene: TRBJ2-2
V gene: TRBV25-1
CDR3 DNA: TGTGCCAGCAGTGATTCTGGACTAGCGGGAGAGAACACCGGGGAGCTGTTTTTT
CDR3 protein: CASSDSGLAGENTGELFF

clone size: NA
D gene: NA
J gene: TRBJ2-7
V gene: TRBV4-2
CDR3 DNA: TGTGCCAGCAGCCAAGAGGGAGGGGGGATCTCCTACGAGCAGTACTTC
CDR3 protein: CASSQEGGGISYEQYF

clone size: NA
D gene: NA
J gene: TRBJ1-1
V gene: TRBV6-1
CDR3 DNA: TGTGCCAGCAGTGTAGAGGGCACCTTGAACACTGAAGCTTTCTTT
CDR3 protein: CASSVEGTLNTEAFF

clone size: NA
D gene: TRBD2
J gene: TRBJ2-1
V gene: TRBV4-3
CDR3 DNA: TGCGCCAGCAGCCCTGGGACTAGCGGCTACAATGAGCAGTTCTTC
CDR3 protein: CASSPGTSGYNEQFF

clone size: NA
D gene: NA
J gene: TRBJ1-2
V gene: TRBV5-6
CDR3 DNA: TGTGCCAGCAGCTTGAAAGTCAGCAGCTATGGCTACACCTTC
CDR3 protein: CASSLKVSSYGYTF

clone size: NA
D gene: NA
J gene: TRBJ1-1
V gene: TRBV4-3
CDR3 DNA: TGCGCCAGCAGCCAAGATGTCGGAGGTGAAGCTTTCTTT
CDR3 protein: CASSQDVGGEAFF

clone size: NA
D gene: NA
J gene: TRBJ1-2
V gene: TRBV7-9
CDR3 DNA: TGTGCCCTCGAGAGGGCGGGTGGCTACACCTTC
CDR3 protein: CALERAGGYTF

clone size: NA
D gene: TRBD2
J gene: TRBJ2-1
V gene: TRBV28
CDR3 DNA: TGTGCCAGCAGTTCCCGGACTAGCGGGAGTGATGAGCAGTTCTTC
CDR3 protein: CASSSRTSGSDEQFF

clone size: NA
D gene: NA
J gene: TRBJ1-1
V gene: TRBV30
CDR3 DNA: TGTGCCTGGAGCCTTGGGCAGGGGAGCACTGAAGCTTTCTTT
CDR3 protein: CAWSLGQGSTEAFF

clone size: NA
D gene: NA
J gene: TRBJ2-7
V gene: TRBV19
CDR3 DNA: TGTGCCAGTAGTGACTACAGGACCCCCTACGAGCAGTACTTC
CDR3 protein: CASSDYRTPYEQYF

clone size: NA
D gene: NA
J gene: TRBJ2-6
V gene: TRBV15
CDR3 DNA: TGTGCCACCAGCAGAGGTGTTTCTGGGGCCAACGTCCTGACTTTC
CDR3 protein: CATSRGVSGANVLTF

clone size: NA
D gene: NA
J gene: TRBJ2-2
V gene: TRBV4-1
CDR3 DNA: TGCGCCAGCAGCCAAGATTTTGGAATGCGGGCGAACACCGGGGAGCTGTTTTTT
CDR3 protein: CASSQDFGMRANTGELFF

clone size: once
D gene: TRBD2
J gene: TRBJ2-1
V gene: TRBV29-1
CDR3 DNA: TGCAGCGTAGCGGGAGGGCCGTACAATGAGCAGTTCTTC
CDR3 protein: CSVAGGPYNEQFF

clone size: NA
D gene: NA
J gene: TRBJ1-1
V gene: TRBV25-1
CDR3 DNA: TGTGCCAGCAGCCGAAATAAACAGGGGAACACTGAAGCTTTCTTT
CDR3 protein: CASSRNKQGNTEAFF

clone size: NA
D gene: NA
J gene: TRBJ1-2
V gene: TRBV5-1
CDR3 DNA: TGCGCCAGCAGCTTACAACAGGGTTTGGATGGCTACACCTTC
CDR3 protein: CASSLQQGLDGYTF

clone size: NA
D gene: TRBD2
J gene: TRBJ2-6
V gene: TRBV10-3
CDR3 DNA: TGTGCCATCAGGGAGCGGGGTTCTGGGGCCAACGTCCTGACTTTC
CDR3 protein: CAIRERGSGANVLTF

clone size: NA
D gene: TRBD2
J gene: TRBJ2-1
V gene: TRBV6-1
CDR3 DNA: TGTGCCAGCAGTGAGTTAGCGGGGAACAATGAGCAGTTCTTC
CDR3 protein: CASSELAGNNEQFF

clone size: NA
D gene: TRBD1
J gene: TRBJ2-7
V gene: TRBV9
CDR3 DNA: TGTGCCAGCAGCACCCGGGACAGCCTCTTTTCTTACTCCTACGAGCAGTACTTC
CDR3 protein: CASSTRDSLFSYSYEQYF

clone size: NA
D gene: NA
J gene: TRBJ2-1
V gene: TRBV19
CDR3 DNA: TGTGCCAGTAGTAGAGAATCCCTGTGGAATGAGCAGTTCTTC
CDR3 protein: CASSRESLWNEQFF

clone size: NA
D gene: TRBD1
J gene: TRBJ2-7
V gene: TRBV7-3
CDR3 DNA: TGTGCCAGCAGCCAGGGACAGGGAGGCGAGCAGTACTTC
CDR3 protein: CASSQGQGGEQYF

clone size: once
D gene: NA
J gene: TRBJ1-1
V gene: TRBV29-1
CDR3 DNA: TGCAGCGTCGCTATGGTTCGCGGGGAGGGTGCTTTCTTT
CDR3 protein: CSVAMVRGEGAFF

clone size: NA
D gene: TRBD1
J gene: TRBJ2-1
V gene: TRBV29-1
CDR3 DNA: TGCAGTGCTCGTCCAGGACAGGGGTCCTACAATGAGCAGTTCTTC
CDR3 protein: CSARPGQGSYNEQFF

clone size: NA
D gene: NA
J gene: TRBJ2-7
V gene: TRBV14
CDR3 DNA: TGTGCCAGCAGCCAACAGGGGTACGAGCAGTACTTC
CDR3 protein: CASSQQGYEQYF

clone size: NA
D gene: TRBD1
J gene: TRBJ2-7
V gene: TRBV7-2
CDR3 DNA: TGTGCCAGCAGCTTAGCCGGGACAGCCTCCTACGAGCAGTACTTC
CDR3 protein: CASSLAGTASYEQYF

clone size: once
D gene: NA
J gene: TRBJ2-5
V gene: TRBV19
CDR3 DNA: TGTGCCAGTAGTATGCTCGCAGTAGAGACCCAGTACTTC
CDR3 protein: CASSMLAVETQYF

clone size: NA
D gene: TRBD1
J gene: TRBJ1-1
V gene: TRBV27
CDR3 DNA: TGTGCCAGCAGTCCCTTCAGGGGGCTAAAGACTGAAGCTTTCTTT
CDR3 protein: CASSPFRGLKTEAFF

clone size: NA
D gene: NA
J gene: TRBJ2-7
V gene: TRBV12-1
CDR3 DNA: TGTGCCAGCAGCCGACACTTAGCGGTCTCCTACGAGCAGTACTTC
CDR3 protein: CASSRHLAVSYEQYF

clone size: NA
D gene: TRBD1
J gene: TRBJ1-1
V gene: TRBV27
CDR3 DNA: TGTGCCAGCAGTTTAACTGTGGACAGGGTTGAAGCTTTCTTT
CDR3 protein: CASSLTVDRVEAFF

clone size: NA
D gene: TRBD1
J gene: TRBJ2-3
V gene: TRBV27
CDR3 DNA: TGTGCCAGCAGTATCGGGACAGGGTGGAACACAGATACGCAGTATTTT
CDR3 protein: CASSIGTGWNTDTQYF